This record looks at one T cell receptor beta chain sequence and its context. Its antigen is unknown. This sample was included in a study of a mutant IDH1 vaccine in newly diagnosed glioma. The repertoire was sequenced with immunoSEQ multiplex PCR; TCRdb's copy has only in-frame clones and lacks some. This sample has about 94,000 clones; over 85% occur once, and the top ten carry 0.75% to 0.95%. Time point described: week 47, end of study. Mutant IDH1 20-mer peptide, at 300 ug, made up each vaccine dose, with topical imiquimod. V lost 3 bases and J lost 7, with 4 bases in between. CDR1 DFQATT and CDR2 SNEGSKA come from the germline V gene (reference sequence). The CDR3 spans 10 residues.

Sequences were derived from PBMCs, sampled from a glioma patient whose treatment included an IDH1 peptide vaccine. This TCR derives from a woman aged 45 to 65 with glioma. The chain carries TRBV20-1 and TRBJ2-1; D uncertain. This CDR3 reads CSARSNEQFF. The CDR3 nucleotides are TGCAGTGCTAGGAGTAATGAGCAGTTCTTC.